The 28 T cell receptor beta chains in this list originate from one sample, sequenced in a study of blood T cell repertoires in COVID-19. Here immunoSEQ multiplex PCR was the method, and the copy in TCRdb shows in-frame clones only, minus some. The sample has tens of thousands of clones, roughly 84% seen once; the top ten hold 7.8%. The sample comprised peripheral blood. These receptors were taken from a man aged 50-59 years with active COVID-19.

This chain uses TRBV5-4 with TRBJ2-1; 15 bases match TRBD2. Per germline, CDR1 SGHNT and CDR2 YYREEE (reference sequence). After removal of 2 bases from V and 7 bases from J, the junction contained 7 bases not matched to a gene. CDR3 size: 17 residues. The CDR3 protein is CASSFGLAGGLGNEQFF. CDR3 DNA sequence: TGTGCCAGCAGCTTCGGACTAGCGGGAGGGTTAGGAAATGAGCAGTTCTTC.

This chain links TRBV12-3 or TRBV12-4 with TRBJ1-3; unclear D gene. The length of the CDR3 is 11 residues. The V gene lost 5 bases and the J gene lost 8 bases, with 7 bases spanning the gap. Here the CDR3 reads CASSGPYTIYF. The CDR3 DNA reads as TGTGCCAGCAGTGGGCCTTACACCATATATTTT.

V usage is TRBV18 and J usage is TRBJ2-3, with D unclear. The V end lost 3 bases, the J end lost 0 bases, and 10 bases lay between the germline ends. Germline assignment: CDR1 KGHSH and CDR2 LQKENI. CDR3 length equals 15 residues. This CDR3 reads CASSPRRSSTDTQYF. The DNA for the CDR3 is TGTGCCAGCTCACCTCGGCGGTCGAGCACAGATACGCAGTATTTT.

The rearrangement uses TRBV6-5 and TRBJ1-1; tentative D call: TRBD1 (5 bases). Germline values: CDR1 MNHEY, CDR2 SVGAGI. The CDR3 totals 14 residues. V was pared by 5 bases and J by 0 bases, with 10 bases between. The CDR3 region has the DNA TGTGCCAGCAGTCTGACAGAGCTGAACACTGAAGCTTTCTTT. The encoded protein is CASSLTELNTEAFF.

The CDR3 DNA reads TGTGCCAGCAGCTTAGGAACGGTCTATGGCTACACCTTC. Its protein product is CASSLGTVYGYTF. The chain links TRBV7-8 to TRBJ1-2; D is undetermined. CDR1 is SGHVS and CDR2 is FQNEAQ in the germline V gene. This CDR3 has 13 residues. V was shortened by 1 base and J by 4 bases, with 7 bases between the two germline ends.

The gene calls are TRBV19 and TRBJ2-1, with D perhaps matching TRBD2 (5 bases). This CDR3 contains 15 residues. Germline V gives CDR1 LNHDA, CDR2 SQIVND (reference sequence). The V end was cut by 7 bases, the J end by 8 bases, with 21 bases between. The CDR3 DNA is TGTGCCAGTACAGGAGGCATGGCGCCTTACGATGAGCAGTTCTTC. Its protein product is CASTGGMAPYDEQFF.

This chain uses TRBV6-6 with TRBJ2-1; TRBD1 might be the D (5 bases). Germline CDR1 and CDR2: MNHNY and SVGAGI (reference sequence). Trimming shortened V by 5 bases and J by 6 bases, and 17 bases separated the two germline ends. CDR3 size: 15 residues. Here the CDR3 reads CASSRKDTLPNEQFF. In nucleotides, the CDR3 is TGTGCCAGCAGTAGAAAGGACACCCTCCCCAATGAGCAGTTCTTC.

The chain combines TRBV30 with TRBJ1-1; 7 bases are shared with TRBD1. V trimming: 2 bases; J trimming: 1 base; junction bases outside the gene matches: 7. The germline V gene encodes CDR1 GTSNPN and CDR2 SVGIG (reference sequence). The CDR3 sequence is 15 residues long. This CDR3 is CAWSTGTVKNTEAFF. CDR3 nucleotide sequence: TGTGCCTGGAGTACCGGGACAGTGAAGAACACTGAAGCTTTCTTT.

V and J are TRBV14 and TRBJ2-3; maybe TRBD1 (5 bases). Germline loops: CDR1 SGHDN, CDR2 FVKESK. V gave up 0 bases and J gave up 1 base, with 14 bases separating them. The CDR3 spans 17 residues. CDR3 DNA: TGTGCCAGCAGCCAAGAGAAAGGCAGGGTGGGCACAGATACGCAGTATTTT. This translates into CASSQEKGRVGTDTQYF. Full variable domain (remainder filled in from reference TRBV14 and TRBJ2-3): EAGVTQFPSHSVIEKGQTVTLRCDPISGHDNLYWYRRVMGKEIKFLLHFVKESKQDESGMPNNRFLAERTGGTYSTLKVQPAELEDSGVYFCASSQEKGRVGTDTQYFGPGTRLTVL.

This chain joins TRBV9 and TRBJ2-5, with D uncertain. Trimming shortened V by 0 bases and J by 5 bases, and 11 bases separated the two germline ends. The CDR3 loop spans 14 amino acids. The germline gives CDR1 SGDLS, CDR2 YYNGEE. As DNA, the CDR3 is TGTGCCAGCAGCGTAGGCGCTCCTCCCGAGACCCAGTACTTC. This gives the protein CASSVGAPPETQYF.

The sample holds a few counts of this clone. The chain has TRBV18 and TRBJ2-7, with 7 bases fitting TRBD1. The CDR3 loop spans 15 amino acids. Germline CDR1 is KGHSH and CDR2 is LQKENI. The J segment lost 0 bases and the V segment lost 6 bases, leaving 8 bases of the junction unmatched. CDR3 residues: CASSPQGDPSYEQYF. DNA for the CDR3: TGTGCCAGCTCGCCGCAGGGGGACCCCTCCTACGAGCAGTACTTC.

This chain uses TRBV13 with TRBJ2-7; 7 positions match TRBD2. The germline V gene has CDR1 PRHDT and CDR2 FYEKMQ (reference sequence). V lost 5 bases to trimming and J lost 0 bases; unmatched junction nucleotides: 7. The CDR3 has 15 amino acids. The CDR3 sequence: CASSPGAGLSYEQYF. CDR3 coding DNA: TGTGCCAGCAGCCCCGGAGCGGGGCTCTCCTACGAGCAGTACTTC.

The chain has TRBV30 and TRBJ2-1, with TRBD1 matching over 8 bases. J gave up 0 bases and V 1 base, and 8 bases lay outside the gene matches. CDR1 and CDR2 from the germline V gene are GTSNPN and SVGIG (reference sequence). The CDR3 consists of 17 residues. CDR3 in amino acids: CAWSGQGSAISYNEQFF. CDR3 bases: TGTGCCTGGAGTGGACAGGGGTCGGCAATCTCCTACAATGAGCAGTTCTTC.

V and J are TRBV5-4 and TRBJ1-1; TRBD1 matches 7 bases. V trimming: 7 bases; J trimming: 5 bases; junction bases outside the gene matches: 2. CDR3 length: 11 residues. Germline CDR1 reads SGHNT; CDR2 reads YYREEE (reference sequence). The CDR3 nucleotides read TGTGCCAGCCAGGGGGAGACTGAAGCTTTCTTT. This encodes CASQGETEAFF.

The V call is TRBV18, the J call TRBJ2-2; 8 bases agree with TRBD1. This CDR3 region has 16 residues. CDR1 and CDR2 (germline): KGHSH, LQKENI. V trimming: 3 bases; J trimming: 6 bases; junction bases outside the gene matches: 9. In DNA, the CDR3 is TGTGCCAGCTCACCGGCAGGGGGCGCCTTGTCCGGGGAGCTGTTTTTT. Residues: CASSPAGGALSGELFF.

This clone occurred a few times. CDR3 bases: TGTGCCAGCAGCTCGGGGAATTCCGGGGAGCTGTTTTTT. It is translated as CASSSGNSGELFF. The genes are TRBV7-9 and TRBJ2-2, with a weak D call TRBD2 (5 bases). Germline values: CDR1 SEHNR, CDR2 FQNEAQ (reference sequence). The CDR3 has 13 residues. Trimming took off 4 bases at V and 6 bases at J, with 9 bases between the two ends. The variable domain in full, with the rest retrieved from reference TRBV7-9 and TRBJ2-2, is DTGVSQNPRHKITKRGQNVTFRCDPISEHNRLYWYRQTLGQGPEFLTYFQNEAQLEKSRLLSDRFSAERPKGSFSTLEIQRTEQGDSAMYLCASSSGNSGELFFGEGSRLTVL.

CDR3 bases: TGTGCCAGCAGCTTGGCTAGCGGGGGGGGACCCTACGAGCAGTACTTC. It encodes CASSLASGGGPYEQYF. The genes are TRBV7-2 and TRBJ2-7, with TRBD2 matching 12 bases. The V gene end was trimmed by 3 bases and the J gene end by 2 bases; junction bases not matched to a gene: 5. The CDR3 sequence is 16 residues long. Germline values: CDR1 SGHTA, CDR2 FQGNSA.

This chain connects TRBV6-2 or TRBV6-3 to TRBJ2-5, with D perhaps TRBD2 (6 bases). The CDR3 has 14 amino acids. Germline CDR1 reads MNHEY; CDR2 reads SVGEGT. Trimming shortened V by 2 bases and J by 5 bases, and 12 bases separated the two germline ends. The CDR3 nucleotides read TGTGCCAGCAGTTACGCGGGAATATGGGAGACCCAGTACTTC. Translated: CASSYAGIWETQYF.

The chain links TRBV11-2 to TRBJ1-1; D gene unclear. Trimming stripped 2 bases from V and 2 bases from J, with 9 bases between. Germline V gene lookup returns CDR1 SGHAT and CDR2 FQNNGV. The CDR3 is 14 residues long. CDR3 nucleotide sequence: TGTGCCAGCAGCTTAAGGAGGGCTAACACTGAAGCTTTCTTT. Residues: CASSLRRANTEAFF.

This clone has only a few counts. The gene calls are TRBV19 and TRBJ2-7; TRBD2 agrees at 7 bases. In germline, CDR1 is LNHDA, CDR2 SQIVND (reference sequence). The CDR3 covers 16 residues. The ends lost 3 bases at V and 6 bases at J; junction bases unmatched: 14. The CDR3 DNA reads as TGTGCCAGTAGTATGGTTGCGGGAGACCCCGAGCGCGAGCAGTACTTC. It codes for CASSMVAGDPEREQYF.

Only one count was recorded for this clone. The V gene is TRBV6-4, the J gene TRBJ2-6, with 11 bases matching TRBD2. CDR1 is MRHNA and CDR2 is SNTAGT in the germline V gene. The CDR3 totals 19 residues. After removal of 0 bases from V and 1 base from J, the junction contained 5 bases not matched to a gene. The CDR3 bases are TGTGCCAGCAGTGACTCTTTAACTAGCGGGAGTTCTGGGGCCAACGTCCTGACTTTC. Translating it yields CASSDSLTSGSSGANVLTF.

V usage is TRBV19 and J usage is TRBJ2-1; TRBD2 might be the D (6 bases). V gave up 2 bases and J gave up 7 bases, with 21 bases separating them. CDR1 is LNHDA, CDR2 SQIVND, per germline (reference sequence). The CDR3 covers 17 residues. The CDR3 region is CASSILRVGTLGNEQFF. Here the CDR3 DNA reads TGTGCCAGTAGTATACTCAGGGTAGGGACTTTGGGGAATGAGCAGTTCTTC.

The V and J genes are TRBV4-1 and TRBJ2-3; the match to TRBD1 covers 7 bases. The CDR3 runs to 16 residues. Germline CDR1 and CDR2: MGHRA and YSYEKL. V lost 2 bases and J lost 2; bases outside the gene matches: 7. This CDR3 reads CASSQRDSVFTDTQYF. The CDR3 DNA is TGCGCCAGCAGCCAACGGGACAGCGTATTCACAGATACGCAGTATTTT.

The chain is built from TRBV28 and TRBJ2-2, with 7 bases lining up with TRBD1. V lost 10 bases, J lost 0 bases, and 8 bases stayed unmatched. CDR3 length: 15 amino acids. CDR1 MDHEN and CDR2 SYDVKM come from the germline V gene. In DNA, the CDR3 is TGTGCCACCAGAACAGGGACAGCGAACACCGGGGAGCTGTTTTTT. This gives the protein CATRTGTANTGELFF.

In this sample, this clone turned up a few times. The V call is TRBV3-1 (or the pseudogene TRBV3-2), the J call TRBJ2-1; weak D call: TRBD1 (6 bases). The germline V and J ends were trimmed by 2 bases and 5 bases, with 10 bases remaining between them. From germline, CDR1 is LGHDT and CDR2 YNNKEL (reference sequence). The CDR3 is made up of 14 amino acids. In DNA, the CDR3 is TGTGCCAGCAGCCAAAGGGGGAGTCACAATGAGCAGTTCTTC. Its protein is CASSQRGSHNEQFF.

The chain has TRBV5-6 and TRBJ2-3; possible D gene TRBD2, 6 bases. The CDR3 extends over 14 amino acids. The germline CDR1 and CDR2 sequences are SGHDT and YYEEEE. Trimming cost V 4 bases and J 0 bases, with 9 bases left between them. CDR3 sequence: CASSTGLSTDTQYF. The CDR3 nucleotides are TGTGCCAGCAGCACGGGACTGAGCACAGATACGCAGTATTTT.

This CDR3 reads CASSQEKDNWYEQYF. CDR3 DNA: TGTGCCAGCAGCCAAGAGAAGGACAACTGGTACGAGCAGTACTTC. The V call is TRBV14, the J call TRBJ2-7; tentative D call: TRBD1 (5 bases). V was shortened by 0 bases and J by 4 bases, with 13 bases between the two germline ends. CDR1 and CDR2 from the germline V gene are SGHDN and FVKESK. CDR3 length equals 15 residues. Full variable domain (outside the CDR3, taken from reference TRBV14 and TRBJ2-7): EAGVTQFPSHSVIEKGQTVTLRCDPISGHDNLYWYRRVMGKEIKFLLHFVKESKQDESGMPNNRFLAERTGGTYSTLKVQPAELEDSGVYFCASSQEKDNWYEQYFGPGTRLTVT.

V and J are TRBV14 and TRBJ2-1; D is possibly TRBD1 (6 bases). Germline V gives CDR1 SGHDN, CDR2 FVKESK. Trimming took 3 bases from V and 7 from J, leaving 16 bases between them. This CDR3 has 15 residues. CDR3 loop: CASSQAWDIGNEQFF. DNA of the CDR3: TGTGCCAGCAGCCAGGCGTGGGACATAGGGAATGAGCAGTTCTTC.